The rows below give T cell receptor beta chains drawn from one sample of a study of early T cells in non-severe SARS-CoV-2 infection. TCRdb re-called the 5' RACE reads with MiXCR, one entry per CDR3 protein. The sample lists tens of thousands of distinct CDR3 sequences, less than 15% seen once, with about 4% in the top ten. Sample: whole blood, taken at baseline. The receptor source for this set is an adult who was a healthcare worker with PCR-confirmed SARS-CoV-2 infection or an uninfected control (not recorded which). Both conserved end residues are part of each CDR3. A D gene is named only where the DNA matches it firmly. Not all rows give a size; the values are once, few, many and, for expanded clones, a class.

CDR3aa	CDR3nt	len	d_gene	j_gene	abundance	v_gene
CASSLSALGGDGYTF	TGCGCCAGCAGCTTGTCCGCTCTGGGCGGGGATGGCTACACCTTC	15	.	TRBJ1-2	many	TRBV5-1
CASSYAASHIATDTQYF	TGTGCCAGCAGTTACGCCGCGTCTCACATAGCCACAGATACGCAGTATTTT	17	.	TRBJ2-3	.	TRBV6-6
CASSLQGARKLFF	TGTGCCAGCAGCCTTCAGGGGGCAAGGAAACTGTTTTTT	13	TRBD1	TRBJ1-4	.	TRBV14
CAIESGFGYTF	TGTGCCATCGAGTCAGGGTTCGGCTACACCTTC	11	.	TRBJ1-2	few	TRBV6-2/TRBV6-3
CASSVTPQGGQYEQYF	TGTGCCAGCAGCGTAACCCCTCAAGGTGGGCAATACGAGCAGTACTTC	16	.	TRBJ2-7	.	TRBV9
CASRRDPMSSYNEQFF	TGTGCCAGCAGAAGGGACCCCATGAGCTCCTACAATGAGCAGTTCTTC	16	.	TRBJ2-1	.	TRBV27
CASREQGSETQYF	TGTGCCAGCAGAGAACAGGGATCGGAGACCCAGTACTTC	13	.	TRBJ2-5	many	TRBV25-1
CASSHIGSNHQGETQYF	TGCGCCAGCAGCCACATCGGGAGTAACCACCAAGGGGAGACCCAGTACTTC	17	.	TRBJ2-5	.	TRBV4-1
CASSTYREAGELFF	TGTGCCAGCAGCACCTACAGGGAGGCCGGGGAGCTGTTTTTT	14	.	TRBJ2-2	few	TRBV9
CASSLGPREETQYF	TGCGCCAGCAGCTTGGGACCCAGGGAAGAGACCCAGTACTTC	14	.	TRBJ2-5	.	TRBV5-1
CASSLDLWQWTGDNEQFF	TGTGCCAGCAGCTTAGATTTGTGGCAGTGGACAGGGGACAATGAGCAGTTCTTC	18	TRBD1	TRBJ2-1	.	TRBV11-2
CASSLPLGGNANTGELFF	TGTGCCAGCAGTCTCCCGCTTGGGGGGAACGCGAACACCGGGGAGCTGTTTTTT	18	.	TRBJ2-2	few	TRBV12-3/TRBV12-4
CAWTTGGNQPQHF	TGTGCCTGGACGACTGGGGGCAATCAGCCCCAGCATTTT	13	.	TRBJ1-5	many	TRBV30
CASSFTPSRQGPAEQYF	TGCGCCAGCAGCTTCACACCTAGCCGACAAGGGCCCGCCGAGCAGTACTTC	17	.	TRBJ2-7	.	TRBV5-1
CASSLAQGSNQPQHF	TGTGCCAGCAGTTTAGCACAGGGGAGCAATCAGCCCCAGCATTTT	15	TRBD1	TRBJ1-5	few	TRBV27
CASSFQSGPNQPQHF	TGTGCCAGCAGTTTTCAGTCAGGCCCTAATCAGCCCCAGCATTTT	15	.	TRBJ1-5	few	TRBV28
CASSQDPQGARGELFF	TGCGCCAGCAGCCAAGATCCCCAGGGGGCAAGGGGGGAGCTGTTTTTT	16	TRBD1	TRBJ2-2	few	TRBV4-1
CASSFRGKQGGADTQYF	TGCGCCAGCAGCTTTAGAGGAAAACAGGGAGGAGCGGATACGCAGTATTTT	17	.	TRBJ2-3	many	TRBV5-1
CASRGMLNTEAFF	TGTGCCAGCCGCGGTATGCTGAACACTGAAGCTTTCTTT	13	.	TRBJ1-1	.	TRBV27
CASTPFGERGGTQYF	TGTGCCAGCACCCCCTTCGGGGAGCGGGGTGGGACGCAGTATTTT	15	TRBD2	TRBJ2-3	.	TRBV3-1
CSARGGGYSYNEQFF	TGCAGTGCTAGAGGTGGGGGGTACTCCTACAATGAGCAGTTCTTC	15	.	TRBJ2-1	few	TRBV20-1
CSARGQTTYEQYF	TGCAGTGCTAGAGGACAGACGACCTACGAGCAGTACTTC	13	.	TRBJ2-7	many	TRBV20-1
CASSRGERNTEAFF	TGTGCCAGCTCAAGGGGGGAACGGAACACTGAAGCTTTCTTT	14	.	TRBJ1-1	few	TRBV18
CSASTSFSYEQYF	TGCAGTGCTAGCACTAGCTTCTCCTACGAGCAGTACTTC	13	.	TRBJ2-7	many	TRBV20-1
CAIGQGETQYF	TGTGCCATCGGACAGGGGGAGACCCAGTACTTC	11	TRBD1	TRBJ2-5	few	TRBV6-6
CASSHEDRVPGYTF	TGTGCCAGCTCTCATGAGGACAGGGTTCCGGGCTACACCTTC	14	TRBD1	TRBJ1-2	.	TRBV18
CASSFDSDTIYF	TGTGCCAGCAGCTTCGACTCGGACACCATATATTTT	12	.	TRBJ1-3	.	TRBV5-6
CASSEYIKQKNIQYF	TGTGCCAGCAGTGAATATATTAAACAGAAAAACATTCAGTACTTC	15	.	TRBJ2-4	.	TRBV25-1
CASSPGTGPFDEQYF	TGTGCCAGCAGCCCCGGGACGGGGCCATTCGACGAGCAGTACTTC	15	.	TRBJ2-7	.	TRBV7-9
CASSPAARSYEQYF	TGTGCCAGCAGCCCGGCTGCCAGGAGCTACGAGCAGTACTTC	14	.	TRBJ2-7	many	TRBV5-6
CASSLSARTNYGYTF	TGCGCCAGCAGCTTATCGGCGAGGACTAACTATGGCTACACCTTC	15	.	TRBJ1-2	.	TRBV5-1
CASTRDLTGNSPLHF	TGTGCCAGCACCCGGGACCTGACAGGGAATTCACCCCTCCACTTT	15	TRBD1	TRBJ1-6	few	TRBV28
CASSIASTGELFF	TGTGCCAGTAGTATAGCGAGCACCGGGGAGCTGTTTTTT	13	.	TRBJ2-2	many	TRBV19
CASSLGDQETQYF	TGTGCCAGCAGCTTAGGAGACCAAGAGACCCAGTACTTC	13	.	TRBJ2-5	.	TRBV7-8
CASSEGGELYNEQFF	TGTGCCAGCAGTGAGGGCGGGGAACTATACAATGAGCAGTTCTTC	15	.	TRBJ2-1	.	TRBV6-4
CASSVGGGRGDTQYF	TGTGCCAGCAGCGTAGGTGGGGGCAGAGGAGATACGCAGTATTTT	15	.	TRBJ2-3	few	TRBV9
CSPKRGREQFF	TGCAGTCCGAAGCGGGGGCGTGAGCAGTTCTTC	11	TRBD2	TRBJ2-1	.	TRBV20-1
CASSLLLNLYNEQFF	TGTGCCAGCAGCTTACTACTAAACCTATACAATGAGCAGTTCTTC	15	.	TRBJ2-1	many	TRBV7-8
CASSLGPERGEQYF	TGTGCCAGCAGTTTAGGCCCAGAACGAGGGGAGCAGTACTTC	14	.	TRBJ2-7	.	TRBV28
CASSLTSTDTQYF	TGTGCCAGCTCATTGACTAGCACGGATACGCAGTATTTT	13	TRBD2	TRBJ2-3	.	TRBV18
CASSSLAGGDNTQYF	TGTGCCAGCAGTTCCCTAGCGGGAGGTGATAATACGCAGTATTTT	15	TRBD2	TRBJ2-3	medium-sized	TRBV28
CASRAGLKPTNEKLFF	TGTGCCAGCCGGGCGGGTTTAAAGCCAACTAATGAAAAACTGTTTTTT	16	.	TRBJ1-4	many	TRBV27
CSAREPLRQSSYNEQFF	TGCAGTGCTAGAGAGCCCCTCAGACAGAGCTCCTACAATGAGCAGTTCTTC	17	.	TRBJ2-1	.	TRBV20-1
CASSNRVASLRETQYF	TGCGCCAGCAGCAACCGGGTCGCTAGCCTAAGGGAGACCCAGTACTTC	16	.	TRBJ2-5	.	TRBV4-1
CASSLVPFTDTQYF	TGTGCCAGCAGCTTAGTGCCATTCACAGATACGCAGTATTTT	14	.	TRBJ2-3	.	TRBV7-2
CAERKGPAGGNLYEQYF	TGTGCCGAGAGAAAAGGTCCGGCGGGAGGGAATCTATACGAGCAGTACTTC	17	TRBD2	TRBJ2-7	few	TRBV14